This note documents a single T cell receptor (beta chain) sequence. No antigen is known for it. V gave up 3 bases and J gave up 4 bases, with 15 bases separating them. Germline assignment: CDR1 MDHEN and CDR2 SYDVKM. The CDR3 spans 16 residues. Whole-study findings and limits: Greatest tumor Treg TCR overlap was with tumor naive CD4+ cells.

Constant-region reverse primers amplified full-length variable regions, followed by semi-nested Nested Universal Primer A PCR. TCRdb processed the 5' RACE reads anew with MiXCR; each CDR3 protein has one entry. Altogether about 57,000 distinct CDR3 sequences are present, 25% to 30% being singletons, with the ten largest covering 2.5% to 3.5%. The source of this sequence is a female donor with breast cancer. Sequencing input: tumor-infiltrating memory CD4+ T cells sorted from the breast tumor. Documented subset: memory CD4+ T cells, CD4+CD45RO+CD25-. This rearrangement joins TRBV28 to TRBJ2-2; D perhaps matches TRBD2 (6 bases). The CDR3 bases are TGTGCCAGCAGTTTTGTGTCGGGAGTGGTCACCGGGGAGCTGTTTTTT. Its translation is CASSFVSGVVTGELFF.